The 11 T cell receptor beta chains listed next were all sequenced from one sample in a study of shared clonotypes between healthy human individuals. Only in-frame clones appear in the TCRdb table, and some are missing; sequencing was by immunoSEQ multiplex PCR. In the table there are 2 million to 3 million clones, under 95% of which are singletons. The sample comprised naive CD4+ T cells from PBMCs. Subset indicated: CD45RA+ positively selected. The receptors come from a man between 18 and 29 years old in good health. Some clones in this sample may be carry-over from other donors' samples.

The rearrangement links TRBV6-1 to TRBJ1-1, with 8 bases fitting TRBD1. The length of the CDR3 is 14 residues. CDR1 is MNHNS, CDR2 SASEGT, per germline. The J segment lost 4 bases and the V segment lost 4 bases, leaving 5 bases of the junction unmatched. This chain's CDR3 is CASSVQGGSTEAFF. The CDR3 DNA reads TGTGCCAGCAGTGTACAGGGGGGGAGCACTGAAGCTTTCTTT.

V gene TRBV4-1 combines with J gene TRBJ2-3; D perhaps matches TRBD2 (6 bases). CDR1 and CDR2 (germline): MGHRA, YSYEKL. With 0 bases removed from V and 4 bases from J, the gap between germline ends came to 14 bases. This CDR3 has 16 amino acids. CDR3 residues: CASSQETRFSPDTQYF. The CDR3 DNA sequence: TGCGCCAGCAGCCAAGAGACTAGATTCTCCCCAGATACGCAGTATTTT.

This clone turned up a few times. This sequence joins TRBV7-3 and TRBJ2-1; perhaps D is TRBD1 or TRBD2 (5 bases each). V gave up 2 bases and J gave up 7 bases, with 15 bases separating them. This CDR3 contains 15 residues. Germline CDR1 SGHTA, CDR2 FQGTGA. Written as DNA, the CDR3 is TGTGCCAGCAGCTTATTGCCGGGACGATGGAATGAGCAGTTCTTC. Its translation: CASSLLPGRWNEQFF.

The rearrangement links TRBV7-9 to TRBJ1-3; D is undetermined. The CDR3 has 17 amino acids. V lost 5 bases, J lost 4 bases, and 21 bases lay in between. Per the germline V gene, CDR1 is SEHNR and CDR2 is FQNEAQ (reference sequence). The CDR3 protein is CASSPRALLSVGNTIYF. The CDR3 DNA sequence: TGTGCCAGCAGCCCGAGGGCGTTATTATCAGTCGGAAACACCATATATTTT.

This rearrangement joins TRBV5-1 to TRBJ2-7; 8 bases line up with TRBD2. Per the germline V gene, CDR1 is SGHRS and CDR2 is YFSETQ. With V trimmed by 1 base and J by 2 bases, 5 bases remained unmatched. This CDR3 comprises 15 residues. The CDR3 region is CASSLLTGGPYEQYF. CDR3 bases: TGCGCCAGCAGCTTGCTGACGGGAGGGCCCTACGAGCAGTACTTC.

The DNA for the CDR3 is TGTGCCAGCTCACGAGGGACAGGGGGATACAATGAGCAGTTCTTC. It codes for CASSRGTGGYNEQFF. J is TRBJ2-1 and V is TRBV18; 11 nucleotides align to TRBD1. The CDR3 has 15 amino acids. Trimming took 4 bases from V and 4 from J; bases not matched to a gene: 3. The V gene's germline CDR1 is KGHSH and CDR2 LQKENI.

In DNA form, the CDR3 reads TGTGCCAGCAGCAAAGGTGGGCTGGAGCAGTACTTC. This translates into CASSKGGLEQYF. This rearrangement joins TRBV6-5 to TRBJ2-7; D unresolved. V lost 6 bases, J lost 7 bases, and 13 bases lay in between. Germline V gene sequence: CDR1 MNHEY, CDR2 SVGAGI. The length of the CDR3 is 12 residues.

The V and J genes are TRBV9 and TRBJ1-2; D perhaps matches TRBD1 (6 bases). CDR1 is SGDLS and CDR2 is YYNGEE in the germline V gene. CDR3 length equals 22 residues. Trimming took off 4 bases at V and 3 bases at J, with 37 bases between the two ends. The CDR3 spells CASSIQPGKGGGSLRLYYGYTF. The DNA for the CDR3 is TGTGCCAGCAGCATACAACCCGGAAAGGGGGGAGGTTCTTTAAGGTTGTACTATGGCTACACCTTC. Full variable domain (outside the CDR3, taken from reference TRBV9 and TRBJ1-2): DSGVTQTPKHLITATGQRVTLRCSPRSGDLSVYWYQQSLDQGLQFLIQYYNGEERAKGNILERFSAQQFPDLHSELNLSSLELGDSALYFCASSIQPGKGGGSLRLYYGYTFGSGTRLTVV.

This clone was seen just once. The chain combines TRBV4-1 with TRBJ1-1; tentative D call: TRBD1 (5 bases). Trimming cost V 1 base and J 7 bases, with 13 bases left between them. In germline, CDR1 is MGHRA, CDR2 YSYEKL. The CDR3 has 14 residues. The DNA for the CDR3 is TGCGCCAGCAGCCAAGTAGTAAGACAGATTGAAGCTTTCTTT. Translated, it gives CASSQVVRQIEAFF.

The chain combines TRBV11-3 with TRBJ1-1; TRBD1 aligns across 8 bases. The length of the CDR3 is 13 residues. With V trimmed by 1 base and J by 7 bases, 2 bases remained unmatched. Looked up from germline, CDR1 is SGHNT and CDR2 is YENEEA. The CDR3 sequence: CASSLGQGNEAFF. Written as DNA, the CDR3 is TGTGCCAGCAGCTTAGGACAGGGGAATGAAGCTTTCTTT.

This clone has only one observation. The rearrangement uses TRBV27 and TRBJ2-1; D is unresolved. This CDR3 spans 15 amino acids. The V gene lost 0 bases and the J gene lost 7 bases, with 13 bases spanning the gap. Germline lookup yields CDR1 MNHEY and CDR2 SMNVEV (reference sequence). The DNA for the CDR3 is TGTGCCAGCAGTTTATCGATACAAAAAGCAAATGAGCAGTTCTTC. As protein: CASSLSIQKANEQFF.